This T cell receptor (beta chain) was found in a study of T cells in Graves' hyperthyroidism and ophthalmopathy. Amplification targeted TCR beta CDR3 regions from RNA transcripts. A set of HTBI primers served as the primers for a first-round RT-PCR of the TCR CDR3. Using its own MiXCR run on the multiplex PCR reads, TCRdb lists one record per CDR3 protein. The profile shows fewer than 650,000 distinct CDR3 sequences, 14% of them singletons. This clonotype was counted a few times. CDR1 DFQATT and CDR2 SNEGSKA come from the germline V gene (reference sequence). Trimming left V 6 bases short and J 8 bases short, with 19 bases between. CDR3 length equals 13 residues.

V usage is TRBV20-1 and J usage is TRBJ1-2, with D maybe TRBD1 (6 bases). The sequence derives from a woman between 18 and 29 years old with Graves' ophthalmopathy. Sequencing used blood. For the CDR3, the DNA is TGCAGTGCCCTAGTAGGACAGCGCGTCGGCTACACCTTC. Translated, it gives CSALVGQRVGYTF.